Listed here is a single T cell receptor beta chain. What it recognizes is unknown. Study results and limitations: Tumor-infiltrating Treg TCR alpha and beta sequences overlapped most with tumor naive CD4+ T cells, then blood naive. In terms of TCR gene usage, tumor memory CD4+ T cells clustered together with blood and lymph node memory CD4+ cells, as well as with lymph node naive CD4+ cells.

Memory CD4+ T cells were sorted as CD4+CD45RO+CD25- cells. Semi-nested PCR with Nested Universal Primer A followed constant-region reverse priming of full-length variable regions. Using its own MiXCR run on the 5' RACE reads, TCRdb lists one record per CDR3 protein. The sample consists of tens of thousands of distinct CDR3 sequences, around 24% of them appearing once. The CDR3 is 13 amino acids. The V and J ends lost 6 bases and 3 bases respectively, with 10 bases between them. Germline loops: CDR1 MNHEY, CDR2 SMNVEV (reference sequence). This clonotype was obtained from a female donor with breast cancer. The chain uses TRBV27 and TRBJ2-3, with D uncertain. Sequencing was carried out using memory CD4+ T cells sorted from blood. Stated subset: memory CD4+ T cells, CD4+CD45RO+CD25-. The CDR3 nucleotides read TGTGCCAGCAGCCGGACCATGACAGATACGCAGTATTTT. Translation gives CASSRTMTDTQYF.